This T cell receptor (beta chain) was captured in a study of blood T cells in healthy people across ages. Points from the study as a whole: No conclusive comparison of naive versus antigen-experienced cells was possible with unsorted PBMCs. Diversity of TCR beta per million T cells declined in a roughly linear way with age.

Primers used in a second PCR of about 6 to 12 cycles were a sample-barcoded 5' primer and a J-beta primer mix. TCRdb fed the 5' RACE reads into MiXCR, producing one record per CDR3 protein. The data show roughly 800,000 distinct CDR3 sequences, 55% to 70% seen once. The total RNA that was extracted per sample amounted to at least 5 micrograms. On this clonotype itself: The target antigen is unknown.

Germline CDR1 reads LGHNA; CDR2 reads YNFKEQ. There are 16 residues in the CDR3. Trimming cost V 0 bases and J 0 bases, with 8 bases left between them. The genes are TRBV4-2 and TRBJ2-2, with D unresolved. The receptor's source is a young man in good health. The sequenced sample consisted of blood. The CDR3 reads CASSQETDTNTGELFF. In DNA, the CDR3 is TGTGCCAGCAGCCAAGAAACAGATACGAACACCGGGGAGCTGTTTTTT.